The clone carrying this T cell receptor (beta chain) was picked up many times. Its specificity is unknown. Germline and junction disagree at one end, which may indicate a read error. The source of the sample is a study of T cells after yellow fever vaccination. The TCR cDNA carried a universal primer site and UMIs from 5'RACE template switching. TCRdb re-called the 5' RACE reads through MiXCR, storing one row per CDR3 protein. The sample has roughly 340,000 distinct CDR3 sequences; around 4.1% are singletons. Study-level points and caveats: Booster samples showed a return of most primary-vaccination clones (under 97% CD4, approximately 90% CD8).

There are 13 residues in the CDR3. Germline loops: CDR1 SSHAT, CDR2 FNYEAQ (reference sequence). The chain combines TRBV7-7 with TRBJ1-1; no clear D. The clonotype was recovered from a man in his late teens or twenties who received the YFV17D yellow fever vaccine. The sequencing used PBMCs, collected 5 days after the yellow fever booster vaccination. In DNA form, the CDR3 reads TGTGCTAGCAGCCAACGATTCGACACTGAAGCTTTCTTT. Protein: CASSQRFDTEAFF.